This T cell receptor (beta chain) is from a study of T cell responses to AZD1222 COVID-19 vaccine. The germline CDR1 and CDR2 sequences are MNHEY and SMNVEV (reference sequence). The CDR3 sequence is 13 residues long. J gave up 0 bases and V 7 bases, and 3 bases lay outside the gene matches. Profiling relied on immunoSEQ multiplex PCR, and the TCRdb table lists in-frame clones only, not all of them. Here the sample spans 90,000 to 95,000 clones, about 89% being singletons. The chain uses TRBV27 and TRBJ2-7; 7 bases align to TRBD1. This sample comprised peripheral blood, obtained on day 0 of AZD1222 vaccination. This TCR was sampled from an adult in good health. The CDR3 coding sequence is TGTGCCAGCACCCGGGACAGCTCCTACGAGCAGTACTTC. Its translation: CASTRDSSYEQYF.